This T cell receptor beta chain was identified in a study of blood T cell repertoires in COVID-19. Method: immunoSEQ multiplex PCR; TCRdb's copy keeps in-frame clones and lacks some. The sample includes fewer than 200,000 clones, under 80% of them seen just once. The germline CDR1 and CDR2 sequences are SGHAT and FQNNGV. The CDR3 sequence is 14 residues long. J lost 10 bases, V lost 5 bases, and 7 bases had no gene match. The V and J genes are TRBV11-2 and TRBJ2-3; 12 nucleotides match TRBD1. The clonotype comes from a man in his 70s with acute or convalescent COVID-19. Sequenced sample: peripheral blood. Here the CDR3 reads CASSLGTGGEAQYF. The DNA of the CDR3 is TGTGCCAGCAGCCTGGGGACAGGGGGCGAAGCGCAGTATTTT.